Each of the 18 T cell receptor beta chains below was sequenced from the same sample in a study of regulatory T cells in long-lasting Graves disease. Investigators prepared the TCR beta libraries by applying iRepertoire HTBI primers and Arm-PCR of CDR3 regions. TCRdb independently ran MiXCR on the multiplex PCR reads; one entry per CDR3 protein. The sample consists of approximately 350,000 distinct CDR3 sequences, about 10% of them appearing once. The sample's time point: newly diagnosed GD, antithyroid drugs for less than 3 months. Making the TCR library involved RNA that had been extracted from PBMCs. These data were also reused for a study on T cells in Graves' hyperthyroidism and ophthalmopathy.

The material sequenced was peripheral blood mononuclear cells (PBMCs), taken at new diagnosis, from a patient treated with antithyroid drugs. The receptors stem from a woman aged 18-35 years with Graves disease.

This clonotype came up many times. This sequence joins TRBV10-2 and TRBJ2-1; a possible D gene is TRBD2 (5 bases). The CDR3 is made up of 17 amino acids. Germline CDR1 reads WSHSY; CDR2 reads SAAADI. V was pared by 8 bases and J by 0 bases, with 20 bases between. The CDR3 region has the DNA TGCGCCAGCTCGACTGGACTCTTCGCGGGCTCCTACAATGAGCAGTTCTTC. Protein: CASSTGLFAGSYNEQFF.

This clonotype was seen many times. This rearrangement joins TRBV5-1 to TRBJ2-3, with a weak D call TRBD2 (6 bases). The CDR3 length is 15 residues. Germline lookup yields CDR1 SGHRS and CDR2 YFSETQ. Trimming pared 0 bases from V and 2 bases from J, leaving 10 bases between. The CDR3 sequence is CASSLVAGFTDTQYF. The CDR3 DNA reads TGCGCCAGCAGCTTGGTGGCGGGGTTCACAGATACGCAGTATTTT.

The sample holds a few counts of this clonotype. The chain uses TRBV7-2 and TRBJ1-4, with D perhaps TRBD1 (5 bases). The germline V gene encodes CDR1 SGHTA and CDR2 FQGNSA. The ends were cut back, 2 bases at V and 12 bases at J, with 22 bases in the middle. This CDR3 is 16 amino acids long. The CDR3 region is CASSLSAGPFLGELFF. The DNA for the CDR3 is TGTGCCAGCAGCTTATCGGCCGGGCCATTTCTAGGGGAACTGTTTTTT.

This clonotype was observed many times. V is TRBV6-5 and J is TRBJ2-3; D might be TRBD1 (5 bases). This CDR3 is built from 16 residues. In germline, CDR1 is MNHEY, CDR2 SVGAGI. V lost 3 bases and J 4 bases, leaving 17 bases between the germline ends. CDR3 DNA sequence: TGTGCCAGCAGTTATCTCCCATGGGGCCAGGCAGATACGCAGTATTTT. It specifies CASSYLPWGQADTQYF.

This sequence joins TRBV19 and TRBJ1-2; 8 bases agree with TRBD1. The CDR3 has 17 amino acids. Germline loops: CDR1 LNHDA, CDR2 SQIVND (reference sequence). After removal of 5 bases from V and 3 bases from J, the junction contained 14 bases not matched to a gene. CDR3 protein: CASSPGTGRPPYYGYTF. The CDR3 DNA sequence: TGTGCCAGTAGTCCGGGGACAGGTCGTCCCCCTTACTATGGCTACACCTTC.

The chain links TRBV6-2 or TRBV6-3 to TRBJ2-2; D gene unclear. The length of the CDR3 is 15 residues. The V gene lost 6 bases and the J gene lost 0 bases, with 11 bases spanning the gap. Germline V gene lookup returns CDR1 MNHEY and CDR2 SVGEGT. The CDR3: CASRIDASNTGELFF. The CDR3 DNA sequence: TGTGCCAGCAGAATAGATGCTTCGAACACCGGGGAGCTGTTTTTT.

This clonotype was counted many times. This chain links TRBV19 with TRBJ1-1, with 10 bases identical to TRBD1. CDR1 and CDR2 (germline): LNHDA, SQIVND (reference sequence). The CDR3 covers 15 residues. V was clipped by 5 bases and J by 4 bases; unmatched bases: 7. CDR3: CASSPRTGGSTEAFF. The CDR3 nucleotides read TGTGCCAGTAGTCCGCGGACAGGGGGGAGCACTGAAGCTTTCTTT. Drawing the rest from reference TRBV19 and TRBJ1-1, the complete variable domain is DGGITQSPKYLFRKEGQNVTLSCEQNLNHDAMYWYRQDPGQGLRLIYYSQIVNDFQKGDIAEGYSVSREKKESFPLTVTSAQKNPTAFYLCASSPRTGGSTEAFFGQGTRLTVV.

V usage is TRBV29-1 and J usage is TRBJ1-1; a weak D match, TRBD1 (6 bases). Trimming stripped 7 bases from V and 6 bases from J, with 21 bases between. Per the germline V gene, CDR1 is SQVTM and CDR2 is ANQGSEA. CDR3 length: 14 residues. DNA of the CDR3: TGCAGCGCTCTTAAGGGGGATTCGTCCGCTGAAGCTTTCTTT. Encoded protein: CSALKGDSSAEAFF.

The chain recombines TRBV6-1 with TRBJ1-5; no reliable D call. The CDR3 contains 15 residues. V shed 1 base and J shed 4 bases, with 11 bases lying between them. Germline V gene data show CDR1 as MNHNS and CDR2 as SASEGT. CDR3 coding DNA: TGTGCCAGCAGTGAAGGGATGGGAGGTAATCAGCCCCAGCATTTT. It codes for CASSEGMGGNQPQHF.

The sample holds many counts of this clonotype. V usage is TRBV10-3 and J usage is TRBJ2-1, with TRBD1 as a possible D gene (6 bases). The length of the CDR3 is 17 residues. Deletions cut 1 base from V and 4 bases from J, with 17 bases between. Looked up from germline, CDR1 is ENHRY and CDR2 is SYGVKD. CDR3 coding DNA: TGTGCCATCAGTGAGTGGAAAACCAGGGGTTCATACAATGAGCAGTTCTTC. Protein product: CAISEWKTRGSYNEQFF.

This clonotype was recorded at least ten times. This chain joins TRBV29-1 and TRBJ1-2, with a possible D match to TRBD1 (5 bases). The CDR3 contains 12 residues. The V gene's germline CDR1 is SQVTM and CDR2 ANQGSEA. V was clipped by 1 base and J by 10 bases, with 13 bases between them. The CDR3 region has the DNA TGCAGCGTTGAAGGACCGGGACTTTCCTACACCTTC. It codes for CSVEGPGLSYTF.

This clonotype appeared many times. V is TRBV3-1 and J is TRBJ2-7, with 10 nucleotides matching TRBD1. This CDR3 contains 15 residues. Germline assignment: CDR1 LGHDT and CDR2 YNNKEL (reference sequence). J gave up 0 bases and V 5 bases, and 4 bases lay outside the gene matches. The CDR3 DNA sequence: TGTGCCAGCAGCGACCGGGACAGGGGCTCCTACGAGCAGTACTTC. Its protein is CASSDRDRGSYEQYF.

This clonotype was observed many times. CDR3 DNA sequence: TGTGCCTGGTCCACGGGGGGCAATCAGCCCCAGCATTTT. Translating gives CAWSTGGNQPQHF. The chain uses TRBV30 and TRBJ1-5; a possible D gene is TRBD1 (5 bases). The CDR3 has 13 amino acids. In germline, CDR1 is GTSNPN, CDR2 SVGIG (reference sequence). The V end was cut by 5 bases, the J end by 2 bases, with 10 bases between.

This clonotype was seen at least ten times. V is TRBV12-3 or TRBV12-4 and J is TRBJ1-2; D may be TRBD1 (5 bases). V lost 3 bases to trimming and J lost 11 bases, with 19 bases between them. This CDR3 is built from 14 residues. CDR3 bases: TGTGCCAGCAGTTTCTCTCCGGCAGGGAGAGGTTACACCTTC. This translates into CASSFSPAGRGYTF.

This clonotype has a handful of counts. The chain uses TRBV10-3 and TRBJ1-1; D not resolved. Per germline, CDR1 ENHRY and CDR2 SYGVKD. V dropped 3 bases and J dropped 2 bases, with 4 bases sitting between them. The CDR3 covers 12 residues. The CDR3 region is CAISDGNTEAFF. The CDR3 nucleotides read TGTGCCATCAGTGACGGTAACACTGAAGCTTTCTTT.

This clonotype was observed many times. This chain uses TRBV5-1 with TRBJ2-1; D may match TRBD1 or TRBD2 (6 bases each). Looked up from germline, CDR1 is SGHRS and CDR2 is YFSETQ. Trimming cost V 6 bases and J 6 bases, with 7 bases left between them. The CDR3 spans 11 residues. The CDR3 reads CASKGGNEQFF. The CDR3, as DNA: TGCGCCAGCAAGGGGGGCAATGAGCAGTTCTTC.

This clonotype was observed many times. This sequence joins TRBV7-9 and TRBJ2-7; D not resolved. Germline CDR1 SEHNR, CDR2 FQNEAQ (reference sequence). CDR3 length equals 17 residues. Trimming took off 3 bases at V and 3 bases at J, with 21 bases between the two ends. The CDR3 reads CASSLTRTGLDFYEQYF. Written as DNA, the CDR3 is TGTGCCAGCAGCTTGACGCGGACCGGCTTAGATTTCTACGAGCAGTACTTC.

Many counts were recorded for this clonotype. The rearrangement links TRBV4-2 to TRBJ2-3; 8 nucleotides agree with TRBD2. The CDR3 has 16 residues. The V and J ends lost 1 base and 0 bases, in that order; junction bases with no gene match: 3. From germline, CDR1 is LGHNA and CDR2 YNFKEQ. CDR3 sequence (DNA): TGTGCCAGCAGCCAAGGTAGCGGGACTAGCACAGATACGCAGTATTTT. Translation gives CASSQGSGTSTDTQYF.